The 23 T cell receptor beta chains given below trace back to one sample, sequenced in a study of T cell repertoires in cytomegalovirus infection. The antigens for these receptors are not known. From the reads, TCRdb called clonotypes with MiXCR, one entry per CDR3 protein. The sample consists of about 920,000 distinct CDR3 sequences, approximately 30% of them appearing once. The input for sequencing was cultured CD8+ T cells from PBMCs, taken from culture after CMV antigen stimulation. The source of these receptors is a human donor in good health (CMV status not recorded). Some clones in this sample may be carry-over from other donors' samples.

This clonotype came up a few times. The chain recombines TRBV4-1 with TRBJ2-3, with 7 bases that match TRBD2. The CDR3 extends over 14 amino acids. The germline V gene encodes CDR1 MGHRA and CDR2 YSYEKL. V trimming: 1 base; J trimming: 6 bases; junction bases outside the gene matches: 4. The CDR3 loop is CASSQGLALDTQYF. The CDR3 DNA is TGCGCCAGCAGCCAAGGACTAGCTCTGGATACGCAGTATTTT.

Worth noting for this clonotype: Relative to the germline gene, one junction end is altered; a read error may explain this. The CDR3 protein is CANSLVTNRGLPGYGYTF. CDR3 DNA sequence: TGTGCCAACAGTTTAGTGACTAACAGGGGGCTGCCTGGCTATGGCTACACCTTC. The genes are TRBV28 and TRBJ1-2; 9 bases align to TRBD1. This CDR3 is built from 18 residues. CDR1 is MDHEN, CDR2 SYDVKM, per germline.

In this sample, this clonotype turned up many times. The J gene is TRBJ1-5, the V gene TRBV7-3; D is perhaps TRBD1 (5 bases). Per germline, CDR1 SGHTA and CDR2 FQGTGA. Trimming shortened V by 5 bases and J by 0 bases, and 11 bases separated the two germline ends. This CDR3 region has 15 residues. The DNA for the CDR3 is TGTGCCAGCAGCGCGGGACGATATAGCAATCAGCCCCAGCATTTT. It specifies CASSAGRYSNQPQHF. The full variable domain, completed using reference TRBV7-3 and TRBJ1-5, is GAGVSQTPSNKVTEKGKYVELRCDPISGHTALYWYRQSLGQGPEFLIYFQGTGAADDSGLPNDRFFAVRPEGSVSTLKIQRTERGDSAVYLCASSAGRYSNQPQHFGDGTRLSIL.

There are many counts of this clonotype. This chain uses TRBV12-3 or TRBV12-4 with TRBJ2-1, with 8 bases matching TRBD1. This CDR3 is built from 11 residues. V shed 5 bases, J shed 13 bases, and the junction held 4 bases outside the gene matches. The CDR3 loop is CASSPTGVQFF. The CDR3 nucleotides read TGTGCCAGCAGTCCGACAGGGGTCCAGTTCTTC.

This clonotype appeared many times. The V gene is TRBV7-6, the J gene TRBJ2-5; 7 positions agree with TRBD2. The CDR3 totals 16 residues. Per germline, CDR1 SGHVS and CDR2 FNYEAQ. Losses at the gene ends were 7 bases for V and 3 bases for J; bases not matched to a gene: 14. CDR3 in amino acids: CASNSAPLAGEETQYF. As DNA, the CDR3 is TGTGCCAGCAACTCCGCCCCACTCGCGGGGGAAGAGACCCAGTACTTC. Together with reference TRBV7-6 and TRBJ2-5, the CDR3 gives the full variable domain: GAGVSQSPRYKVTKRGQDVALRCDPISGHVSLYWYRQALGQGPEFLTYFNYEAQQDKSGLPNDRFSAERPEGSISTLTIQRTEQRDSAMYRCASNSAPLAGEETQYFGPGTRLLVL.

This chain links TRBV5-6 with TRBJ1-3; tentative D call: TRBD1 (6 bases). With 5 bases removed from V and 0 bases from J, the gap between germline ends came to 12 bases. The CDR3 is 15 residues long. Looked up from germline, CDR1 is SGHDT and CDR2 is YYEEEE. CDR3 protein: CASSLPGASGNTIYF. The CDR3 DNA reads TGTGCCAGCAGTTTGCCAGGGGCCTCTGGAAACACCATATATTTT.

The V gene is TRBV2, the J gene TRBJ2-1, with D maybe TRBD2 (7 bases). CDR3 length: 10 residues. Germline-derived CDR1 and CDR2 are SNHLY and FYNNEI. Trimming left V 8 bases short and J 14 bases short, with 13 bases between. CDR3 bases: TGTGCCAGCGGGGGGGCAGCAGAGTTCTTC. This codes for CASGGAAEFF.

V and J are TRBV10-2 and TRBJ2-7; D unclear. Trimming removed 0 bases from V and 6 bases from J, with 9 bases in between. In germline, CDR1 is WSHSY, CDR2 SAAADI. The CDR3 has 13 amino acids. CDR3 loop: CASSESLIGEQYF. DNA of the CDR3: TGCGCCAGCAGTGAGTCTTTGATTGGCGAGCAGTACTTC.

At least ten counts were recorded for this clonotype. The CDR3 DNA reads TGCAGTGCTAGAGAGGGGGCCCAATACGAGCAGTACGTC. This gives the protein CSAREGAQYEQYV. This rearrangement joins TRBV20-1 to TRBJ2-7; TRBD1 might be the D (6 bases). V lost 0 bases, J lost 4 bases, and 10 bases lay in between. The CDR3 loop spans 13 amino acids. CDR1 DFQATT and CDR2 SNEGSKA come from the germline V gene (reference sequence).

J is TRBJ2-1 and V is TRBV6-1; weak D call: TRBD2 (6 bases). V was pared by 5 bases and J by 8 bases, with 16 bases between. Germline lookup yields CDR1 MNHNS and CDR2 SASEGT. The CDR3 spans 14 residues. CDR3 bases: TGTGCCAGCAGTTTCCCTTCGGGAGCGGATGAGCAGTTCTTC. It codes for CASSFPSGADEQFF.

This clonotype was recorded a few times. The V and J genes are TRBV12-5 and TRBJ1-1; D is undetermined. Germline V gene sequence: CDR1 LGHNT, CDR2 FRNRAP. V lost 7 bases and J lost 0, with 24 bases in between. This CDR3 region has 18 residues. CDR3 amino acids: CASAFNPQERGMNTEAFF. The DNA for the CDR3 is TGTGCTAGTGCCTTTAACCCCCAGGAACGTGGGATGAACACTGAAGCTTTCTTT.

There are a few counts of this clonotype. The chain joins TRBV20-1 to TRBJ1-5, with TRBD1 matching over 7 bases. This CDR3 is built from 15 residues. V trimming: 3 bases; J trimming: 0 bases; junction bases outside the gene matches: 5. In germline, CDR1 is DFQATT, CDR2 SNEGSKA (reference sequence). The CDR3 spells CSARGTDNSNQPQHF. The CDR3 DNA reads as TGCAGTGCTAGGGGGACAGATAATAGCAATCAGCCCCAGCATTTT.

There are many counts of this clonotype. The V call is TRBV7-2, the J call TRBJ1-4; D possibly corresponds to TRBD1 (6 bases). V was shortened by 7 bases and J by 8 bases, with 14 bases between the two germline ends. The CDR3 totals 13 residues. Germline lookup yields CDR1 SGHTA and CDR2 FQGNSA. As DNA, the CDR3 is TGTGCCAGCATCCAGGGGCCCGGGGAAAAACTGTTTTTT. It yields the protein CASIQGPGEKLFF.

In this sample, this clonotype turned up many times. The genes are TRBV7-2 and TRBJ2-2; D is ambiguous. Germline V gene lookup returns CDR1 SGHTA and CDR2 FQGNSA. Trimming removed 10 bases from V and 10 bases from J, with 19 bases in between. CDR3 length: 13 amino acids. The CDR3 sequence is CATEELTLPELFF. As DNA, the CDR3 is TGTGCCACCGAGGAGCTAACCCTGCCGGAGCTGTTTTTT.

The chain uses TRBV5-1 and TRBJ2-1, with D hard to call. CDR3 length: 15 amino acids. Trimming cost V 3 bases and J 1 base, with 11 bases left between them. Germline-derived CDR1 and CDR2 are SGHRS and YFSETQ. Written as DNA, the CDR3 is TGCGCCAGCAGCTCCACCCCAGAGTCCTACAATGAGCAGTTCTTC. Translating it yields CASSSTPESYNEQFF.

The chain has TRBV13 and TRBJ1-5, with TRBD1 matching 10 bases. The ends lost 5 bases at V and 1 base at J; junction bases unmatched: 5. The germline V gene has CDR1 PRHDT and CDR2 FYEKMQ (reference sequence). The CDR3 runs 16 residues. DNA of the CDR3: TGTGCCAGCAGCCCTGGACAGGGGGGGAGCAATCAGCCCCAGCATTTT. The encoded protein is CASSPGQGGSNQPQHF.

V and J are TRBV3-1 and TRBJ2-5; 7 bases are shared with TRBD2. Trimming took 4 bases from V and 1 from J; bases not matched to a gene: 9. Germline V gene data show CDR1 as LGHDT and CDR2 as YNNKEL (reference sequence). The CDR3 totals 16 residues. The CDR3 nucleotides read TGTGCCAGCAGCCCCTGGGGGGGGGGGTTCCAAGAGACCCAGTACTTC. Translating gives CASSPWGGGFQETQYF.

This clonotype was counted between two and nine times. This chain joins TRBV12-3 or TRBV12-4 and TRBJ2-5; either TRBD1 or TRBD2 may fit D (7 bases each). The ends were cut back, 4 bases at V and 1 base at J, with 16 bases in the middle. The CDR3 totals 16 residues. The CDR3 protein is CASSSPGGASQETQYF. Here the CDR3 DNA reads TGTGCCAGCAGTTCCCCAGGGGGGGCTTCCCAAGAGACCCAGTACTTC.

The chain joins TRBV10-3 to TRBJ2-7; D possibly uses TRBD1 or TRBD2 (6 bases each). Germline assignment: CDR1 ENHRY and CDR2 SYGVKD. This CDR3 region has 16 residues. V was shortened by 2 bases and J by 6 bases, with 20 bases between the two germline ends. CDR3 DNA: TGTGCCATCAGTGAGCCACCTGGGCCGGGGGCCGGCGAGCAGTACTTC. This sequence encodes CAISEPPGPGAGEQYF.

With regard to this clonotype: An end of the junction does not agree with germline; a read error may underlie this. The J gene is TRBJ1-1, the V gene TRBV6-5; 7 bases fit TRBD1. This CDR3 region has 17 residues. CDR1 is MNHEY and CDR2 is SVGAGI in the germline V gene. Here the CDR3 DNA reads TGTGCCAGCAGTTATTCCCAAGAACAGGGGTTGAACACTGGAGCTTTCTTT. Amino acid sequence: CASSYSQEQGLNTGAFF.

This clonotype was counted a few times. The chain recombines TRBV6-2 or TRBV6-3 with TRBJ1-1; D gene ambiguous. Germline CDR1 MNHEY, CDR2 SVGEGT. This CDR3 region has 14 residues. The V end was cut by 5 bases, the J end by 2 bases, with 12 bases between. CDR3 sequence reads: CASSGSTSNTEAFF. Here the CDR3 DNA reads TGTGCCAGCAGTGGATCTACAAGTAACACTGAAGCTTTCTTT.

This clonotype appeared a few times. The chain carries TRBV6-6 and TRBJ2-5, with a tentative D call TRBD1 (6 bases). The CDR3 covers 15 residues. Trimming removed 4 bases from V and 3 bases from J, with 15 bases in between. Germline lookup yields CDR1 MNHNY and CDR2 SVGAGI (reference sequence). CDR3 nucleotides: TGTGCCAGCAGTTCCTGGACAGTTATTGAAGAGACCCAGTACTTC. Protein product: CASSSWTVIEETQYF.

As to this clonotype: One end of the junction varies from germline; a read error may be responsible. This chain uses TRBV19 with TRBJ2-7, with 9 bases identical to TRBD2. The CDR3 length is 11 residues. From germline, CDR1 is LNHDA and CDR2 SQIVND (reference sequence). CDR3 coding DNA: TGTGCCAGTAGTTCCGGGACTAGCAAGAACTTC. This translates into CASSSGTSKNF.